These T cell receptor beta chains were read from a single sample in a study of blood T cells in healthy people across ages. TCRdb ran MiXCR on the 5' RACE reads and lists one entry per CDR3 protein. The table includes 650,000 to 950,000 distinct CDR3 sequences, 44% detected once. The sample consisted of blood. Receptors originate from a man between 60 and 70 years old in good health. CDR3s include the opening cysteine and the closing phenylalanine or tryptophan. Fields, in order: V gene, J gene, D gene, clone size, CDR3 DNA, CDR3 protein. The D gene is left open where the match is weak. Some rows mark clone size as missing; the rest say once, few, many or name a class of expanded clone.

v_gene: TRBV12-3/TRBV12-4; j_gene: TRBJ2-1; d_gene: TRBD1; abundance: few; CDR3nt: TGTGCCAGCAGTTTTGGTGGTTCACCAGGGGGCAATGAGCAGTTCTTC; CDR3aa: CASSFGGSPGGNEQFF
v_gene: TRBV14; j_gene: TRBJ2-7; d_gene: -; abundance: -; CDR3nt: TGTGCCAGCAGCCAAGTACACCTTTTCTACGAGCAGTACTTC; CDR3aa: CASSQVHLFYEQYF
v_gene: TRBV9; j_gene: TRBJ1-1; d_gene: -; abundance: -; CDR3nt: TGTGCCAGCAGCCCTTGGTCGGGCACTGAAGCTTTCTTT; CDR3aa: CASSPWSGTEAFF
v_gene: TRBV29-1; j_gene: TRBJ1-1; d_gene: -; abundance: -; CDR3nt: TGCAGCGGCCGAGGCTTTTCCACTGAAGCTTTCTTT; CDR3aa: CSGRGFSTEAFF
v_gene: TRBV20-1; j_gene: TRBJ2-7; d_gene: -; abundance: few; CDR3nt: TGCAGTGCTGGCTTGGACAGCTACGAGCAGTACTTC; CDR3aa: CSAGLDSYEQYF
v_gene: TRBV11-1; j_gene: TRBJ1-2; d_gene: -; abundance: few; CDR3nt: TGTGCCAGCAGCCGGCGAAGAGGAGATGGCTACACCTTC; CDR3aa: CASSRRRGDGYTF
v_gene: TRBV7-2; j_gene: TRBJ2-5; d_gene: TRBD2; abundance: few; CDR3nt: TGTGCCAGCCGCCCCCAGGGACTAGCGGGGGGAAAGACCCAGTACTTC; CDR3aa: CASRPQGLAGGKTQYF
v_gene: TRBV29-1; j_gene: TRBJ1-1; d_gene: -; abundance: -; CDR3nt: TGCAGCGTTGTTTCCGGGAAGAGGCTTATGAACACTGAAGCTTTCTTT; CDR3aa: CSVVSGKRLMNTEAFF
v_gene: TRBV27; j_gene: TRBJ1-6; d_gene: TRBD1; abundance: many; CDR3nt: TGTGCCAGCAGTCGAGGGGGCTCTAATTCACCCCTCCACTTT; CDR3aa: CASSRGGSNSPLHF
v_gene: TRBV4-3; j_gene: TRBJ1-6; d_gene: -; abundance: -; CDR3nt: TGCGCCAGCAGGGTCTCACCTAGGACTAATTCACCCCTCCACTTT; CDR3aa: CASRVSPRTNSPLHF
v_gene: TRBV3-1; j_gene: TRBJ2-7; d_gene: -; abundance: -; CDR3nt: TGTGCCAGCAGCCAGCAGCGCTACGAGCAGTACTTC; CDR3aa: CASSQQRYEQYF
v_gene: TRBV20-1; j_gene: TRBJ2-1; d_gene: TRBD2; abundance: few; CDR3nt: TGCAGTGCTCGCGGACTAGCGGGGGGAAGCTCCTACAATGAGCAGTTCTTC; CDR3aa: CSARGLAGGSSYNEQFF
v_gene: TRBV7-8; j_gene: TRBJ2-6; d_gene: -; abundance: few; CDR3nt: TGTGCCAGCAGCTTAGGTTTCTCTGGGGCCAACGTCCTGACTTTC; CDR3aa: CASSLGFSGANVLTF
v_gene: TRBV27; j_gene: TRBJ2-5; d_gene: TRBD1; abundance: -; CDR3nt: TGTGCCAGCAGTTTTCGGACAGGGGTGGGGACCCAGTACTTC; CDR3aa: CASSFRTGVGTQYF
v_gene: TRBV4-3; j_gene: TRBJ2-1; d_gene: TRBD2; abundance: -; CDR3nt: TGCGCCAGCAGCCAAGAATGGACTAGCGGGAGGGTACACAATGAGCAGTTCTTC; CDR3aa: CASSQEWTSGRVHNEQFF
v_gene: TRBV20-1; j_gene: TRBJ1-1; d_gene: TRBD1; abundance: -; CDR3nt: TGCAGTGCTTGGGCAGGGGGTTCCACTGAAGCTTTCTTT; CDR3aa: CSAWAGGSTEAFF
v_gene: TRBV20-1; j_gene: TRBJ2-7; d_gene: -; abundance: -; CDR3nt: TGCAGTCCGGGCTCCACGGGGGAGCAGTACTTC; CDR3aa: CSPGSTGEQYF
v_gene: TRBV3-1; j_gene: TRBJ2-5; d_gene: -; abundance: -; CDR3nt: TGTGCCAGCAGCCAAGAAGTCAGCGGAGAGACCCAGTACTTC; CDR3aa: CASSQEVSGETQYF
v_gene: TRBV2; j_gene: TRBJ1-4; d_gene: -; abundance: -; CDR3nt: TGTGCCAGCAGTGAAGGGGGTCCACCGGGTGAAAAACTGTTTTTT; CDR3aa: CASSEGGPPGEKLFF
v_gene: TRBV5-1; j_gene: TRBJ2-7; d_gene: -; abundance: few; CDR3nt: TGCGCCTCCGCGCAGGAGGTGACCTCCTCCTACGAGCAGTACTTC; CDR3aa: CASAQEVTSSYEQYF
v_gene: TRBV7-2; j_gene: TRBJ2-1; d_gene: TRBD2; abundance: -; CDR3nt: TGTGCCAGCAGCTTAGCGCGGGTCGGGGGGTCCTACAATGAGCAGTTCTTC; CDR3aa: CASSLARVGGSYNEQFF
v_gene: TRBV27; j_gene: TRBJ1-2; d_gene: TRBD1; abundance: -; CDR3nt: TGTGCCAGCAGCCAAGACAGGGCCAGGGGCTACACCTTC; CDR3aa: CASSQDRARGYTF